This T cell receptor (beta chain) comes out of a study of T cell repertoires in cytomegalovirus infection. Germline CDR1 is DFQATT and CDR2 is SNEGSKA (reference sequence). Trimming left V 3 bases short and J 3 bases short, with 15 bases between. The CDR3 totals 16 residues. TCRdb re-analysed the reads in MiXCR, keeping a single row per CDR3 protein. This repertoire shows 310,000 or so distinct CDR3 sequences, 9.6% found once; its top ten account for over 2.5%. This clonotype was recorded many times. The material sequenced was PBMCs. The chain recombines TRBV20-1 with TRBJ2-6; the D gene is possibly TRBD1 (5 bases). This clonotype was obtained from a human donor in good health (CMV status not recorded). Some clones in this sample may be carry-over from other donors' samples. The DNA of the CDR3 is TGCAGTGCTAGGAGACGCAGGGCCGGTGGGGCCAACGTCCTGACTTTC. As protein: CSARRRRAGGANVLTF.